Listed below are T cell receptor beta chains from one sample, sequenced in a study of T cells in Graves' hyperthyroidism and ophthalmopathy. Using its own MiXCR run on the multiplex PCR reads, TCRdb lists one record per CDR3 protein. The sample holds some 600,000 distinct CDR3 sequences, 35% to 55% seen once. The sequenced sample consisted of peripheral blood or thyroid tissue (not recorded which). The receptor source for this set is a woman between 18 and 30 years old with Graves' hyperthyroidism. The CDR3 runs from the conserved cysteine through the conserved F or W. The D gene is left open where the match is weak. Not all rows give a size; the values are once, few, many and, for expanded clones, a class.

j_gene: TRBJ1-1
abundance: many
d_gene: TRBD1
v_gene: TRBV2
len: 13
CDR3aa: CASIDRGDTEAFF
CDR3nt: TGTGCCAGCATAGACAGGGGGGACACTGAAGCTTTCTTT

j_gene: TRBJ2-5
abundance: few
d_gene: .
v_gene: TRBV7-2
len: 16
CDR3aa: CASSLGGSVGQETQYF
CDR3nt: TGTGCCAGCAGCCTCGGCGGAAGCGTCGGGCAAGAGACCCAGTACTTC

j_gene: TRBJ1-1
abundance: few
d_gene: .
v_gene: TRBV19
len: 11
CDR3aa: CASIGREVAFF
CDR3nt: TGTGCCAGTATCGGGAGGGAGGTGGCTTTCTTT

j_gene: TRBJ2-7
abundance: many
d_gene: .
v_gene: TRBV7-9
len: 12
CDR3aa: CASSLAASEQYF
CDR3nt: TGTGCCAGCAGCTTGGCTGCGTCCGAGCAGTACTTC

j_gene: TRBJ1-5
abundance: many
d_gene: .
v_gene: TRBV2
len: 14
CDR3aa: CASSHDWGNQPQHF
CDR3nt: TGTGCCAGCAGTCATGACTGGGGCAATCAGCCCCAGCATTTT

j_gene: TRBJ2-7
abundance: .
d_gene: .
v_gene: TRBV16
len: 15
CDR3aa: CASSESVQGHYEQYF
CDR3nt: TGTGCCAGCAGTGAATCGGTACAGGGACATTACGAGCAGTACTTC

j_gene: TRBJ1-2
abundance: .
d_gene: .
v_gene: TRBV14
len: 14
CDR3aa: CASSQEPGGYGYTF
CDR3nt: TGTGCCAGCAGCCAAGAGCCAGGAGGGTATGGCTACACCTTC

j_gene: TRBJ1-2
abundance: .
d_gene: .
v_gene: TRBV15
len: 15
CDR3aa: CATSRVIQGYYGYTF
CDR3nt: TGTGCCACCAGCAGAGTAATACAGGGTTACTATGGCTACACCTTC

j_gene: TRBJ2-7
abundance: .
d_gene: TRBD1
v_gene: TRBV5-1
len: 14
CDR3aa: CASSLSPTGVEQYF
CDR3nt: TGCGCCAGCAGCTTAAGCCCCACAGGGGTCGAGCAGTACTTC

j_gene: TRBJ1-2
abundance: .
d_gene: .
v_gene: TRBV10-3
len: 15
CDR3aa: CASSYGSFPPYGYTF
CDR3nt: TGTGCCAGCAGTTACGGGTCTTTCCCCCCCTATGGCTACACCTTC

j_gene: TRBJ1-2
abundance: .
d_gene: TRBD1
v_gene: TRBV12-3/TRBV12-4
len: 14
CDR3aa: CASGRTGGAYGYTF
CDR3nt: TGTGCCAGCGGGCGGACAGGGGGCGCCTATGGCTACACCTTC

j_gene: TRBJ1-6
abundance: many
d_gene: .
v_gene: TRBV20-1
len: 13
CDR3aa: CSARAFPGSPLHF
CDR3nt: TGCAGTGCTAGAGCCTTTCCGGGTTCACCCCTCCACTTT

j_gene: TRBJ2-5
abundance: many
d_gene: .
v_gene: TRBV24-1
len: 13
CDR3aa: CATSDGHQETQYF
CDR3nt: TGTGCCACCAGTGATGGCCACCAAGAGACCCAGTACTTC

j_gene: TRBJ1-5
abundance: .
d_gene: .
v_gene: TRBV19
len: 16
CDR3aa: CASSPRGGNSNQPQHF
CDR3nt: TGTGCCAGTAGCCCCCGGGGGGGGAATAGCAATCAGCCCCAGCATTTT

j_gene: TRBJ1-1
abundance: .
d_gene: TRBD1
v_gene: TRBV5-1
len: 15
CDR3aa: CASSSGQDGTTEAFF
CDR3nt: TGCGCCAGCAGCTCCGGACAGGACGGAACCACTGAAGCTTTCTTT

j_gene: TRBJ1-1
abundance: .
d_gene: TRBD1
v_gene: TRBV7-8
len: 16
CDR3aa: CASSGWDRYMNTEAFF
CDR3nt: TGTGCCAGCAGCGGATGGGACAGGTACATGAACACTGAAGCTTTCTTT

j_gene: TRBJ1-3
abundance: many
d_gene: .
v_gene: TRBV29-1
len: 13
CDR3aa: CSVYREPGNTIYF
CDR3nt: TGCAGCGTTTACAGGGAACCTGGAAACACCATATATTTT

j_gene: TRBJ2-2
abundance: few
d_gene: TRBD1
v_gene: TRBV19
len: 15
CDR3aa: CASMDRGYGAGELFF
CDR3nt: TGTGCCAGTATGGACAGGGGGTATGGAGCCGGGGAGCTGTTTTTT

j_gene: TRBJ2-2
abundance: many
d_gene: .
v_gene: TRBV15
len: 15
CDR3aa: CATSTGQLNTGELFF
CDR3nt: TGTGCCACCAGCACCGGACAGTTGAACACCGGGGAGCTGTTTTTT

j_gene: TRBJ2-2
abundance: .
d_gene: TRBD2
v_gene: TRBV10-2
len: 16
CDR3aa: CASRSRLAGAAGELFF
CDR3nt: TGCGCCAGCAGGTCCAGACTAGCGGGAGCCGCCGGGGAGCTGTTTTTT

j_gene: TRBJ2-7
abundance: few
d_gene: .
v_gene: TRBV9
len: 12
CDR3aa: CASSVRDYEQYF
CDR3nt: TGTGCCAGCAGCGTGCGGGACTACGAGCAGTACTTC

j_gene: TRBJ2-7
abundance: .
d_gene: .
v_gene: TRBV10-2
len: 12
CDR3aa: CASSYVHYEQYF
CDR3nt: TGTGCCAGCAGTTACGTACATTACGAGCAGTACTTC

j_gene: TRBJ2-7
abundance: .
d_gene: .
v_gene: TRBV7-3
len: 14
CDR3aa: CASSSLDRSYEQYF
CDR3nt: TGTGCCAGCAGCTCCTTGGACCGGTCCTACGAGCAGTACTTC

j_gene: TRBJ1-6
abundance: .
d_gene: TRBD1
v_gene: TRBV6-1
len: 18
CDR3aa: CASSEAEDRAGLNSPLHF
CDR3nt: TGTGCCAGCAGTGAAGCTGAGGACAGGGCGGGTCTGAATTCACCCCTCCACTTT

j_gene: TRBJ1-6
abundance: many
d_gene: TRBD1
v_gene: TRBV2
len: 15
CDR3aa: CASSEEGTVNSPLHF
CDR3nt: TGTGCCAGCAGTGAAGAGGGGACAGTTAATTCACCCCTCCACTTT

j_gene: TRBJ2-2
abundance: few
d_gene: .
v_gene: TRBV25-1
len: 16
CDR3aa: CASSFKVPTGTGELFF
CDR3nt: TGTGCCAGCAGCTTTAAAGTGCCTACAGGGACCGGGGAGCTGTTTTTT

j_gene: TRBJ1-2
abundance: .
d_gene: TRBD1
v_gene: TRBV25-1
len: 14
CDR3aa: CASSEGTGYYGYTF
CDR3nt: TGTGCCAGCAGTGAAGGGACAGGTTATTATGGCTACACCTTC

j_gene: TRBJ2-7
abundance: .
d_gene: TRBD2
v_gene: TRBV7-9
len: 15
CDR3aa: CASSSRGLADYEQYF
CDR3nt: TGTGCCAGCAGCAGCCGGGGACTAGCGGACTACGAGCAGTACTTC

j_gene: TRBJ1-2
abundance: .
d_gene: TRBD1
v_gene: TRBV29-1
len: 12
CDR3aa: CSSGTGVDGYTF
CDR3nt: TGCAGCTCAGGCACAGGGGTTGATGGCTACACCTTC

j_gene: TRBJ1-5
abundance: .
d_gene: .
v_gene: TRBV2
len: 14
CDR3aa: CASSAGLGNQPQHF
CDR3nt: TGTGCCAGCAGTGCGGGACTCGGCAATCAGCCCCAGCATTTT

j_gene: TRBJ1-2
abundance: many
d_gene: TRBD1
v_gene: TRBV29-1
len: 13
CDR3aa: CSVEGQGGYGYTF
CDR3nt: TGCAGCGTTGAAGGACAGGGGGGCTATGGCTACACCTTC

j_gene: TRBJ2-7
abundance: many
d_gene: TRBD1
v_gene: TRBV10-3
len: 15
CDR3aa: CAISGGQGITYEQYF
CDR3nt: TGTGCCATCAGTGGGGGACAGGGGATCACCTACGAGCAGTACTTC

j_gene: TRBJ1-4
abundance: .
d_gene: .
v_gene: TRBV12-3/TRBV12-4
len: 17
CDR3aa: CASSPHGQSATNEKLFF
CDR3nt: TGTGCCAGCAGTCCCCATGGACAGAGCGCAACTAATGAAAAACTGTTTTTT

j_gene: TRBJ1-2
abundance: .
d_gene: .
v_gene: TRBV2
len: 14
CDR3aa: CASSEDGADYGYTF
CDR3nt: TGTGCCAGCAGTGAAGACGGGGCCGACTATGGCTACACCTTC

j_gene: TRBJ1-1
abundance: .
d_gene: .
v_gene: TRBV19
len: 16
CDR3aa: CASSYSRGEGNTEAFF
CDR3nt: TGTGCCAGTAGTTATTCGCGTGGGGAGGGGAACACTGAAGCTTTCTTT

j_gene: TRBJ2-7
abundance: .
d_gene: TRBD1
v_gene: TRBV7-9
len: 15
CDR3aa: CASSASSGTAYEQYF
CDR3nt: TGTGCCAGCAGCGCATCTTCCGGGACAGCCTACGAGCAGTACTTC

j_gene: TRBJ2-7
abundance: .
d_gene: TRBD1
v_gene: TRBV7-9
len: 14
CDR3aa: CASSWGQGGHEQYF
CDR3nt: TGTGCCAGCAGCTGGGGACAGGGGGGTCACGAGCAGTACTTC

j_gene: TRBJ1-2
abundance: .
d_gene: .
v_gene: TRBV14
len: 12
CDR3aa: CASSHTNYGYTF
CDR3nt: TGTGCCAGCAGCCATACTAACTATGGCTACACCTTC

j_gene: TRBJ2-5
abundance: few
d_gene: TRBD2
v_gene: TRBV20-1
len: 14
CDR3aa: CSASPGTSGETQYF
CDR3nt: TGCAGTGCTAGCCCTGGGACTAGCGGGGAGACCCAGTACTTC

j_gene: TRBJ2-4
abundance: .
d_gene: .
v_gene: TRBV7-9
len: 16
CDR3aa: CASRPFPKHRENIQYF
CDR3nt: TGTGCCAGCAGACCCTTCCCAAAACACAGGGAAAACATTCAGTACTTC

j_gene: TRBJ2-2
abundance: .
d_gene: .
v_gene: TRBV7-8
len: 12
CDR3aa: CASSFGYRELFF
CDR3nt: TGTGCCAGCAGCTTTGGGTACAGGGAGCTGTTTTTT

j_gene: TRBJ1-1
abundance: .
d_gene: .
v_gene: TRBV12-3/TRBV12-4
len: 15
CDR3aa: CASSPRQVMNTEAFF
CDR3nt: TGTGCCAGCAGTCCACGACAGGTCATGAACACTGAAGCTTTCTTT

j_gene: TRBJ1-1
abundance: .
d_gene: .
v_gene: TRBV24-1
len: 16
CDR3aa: CATSDFAGDGNTEAFF
CDR3nt: TGTGCCACCAGTGATTTTGCCGGGGACGGGAACACTGAAGCTTTCTTT

j_gene: TRBJ2-5
abundance: few
d_gene: .
v_gene: TRBV20-1
len: 12
CDR3aa: CSAETGQETQYF
CDR3nt: TGCAGTGCCGAGACAGGCCAAGAGACCCAGTACTTC

j_gene: TRBJ1-1
abundance: many
d_gene: .
v_gene: TRBV2
len: 14
CDR3aa: CATQEQGRNTEAFF
CDR3nt: TGTGCCACCCAGGAGCAGGGCAGGAACACTGAAGCTTTCTTT

j_gene: TRBJ2-7
abundance: .
d_gene: .
v_gene: TRBV20-1
len: 14
CDR3aa: CSARSQPISYEQYF
CDR3nt: TGCAGTGCTAGATCCCAGCCGATCTCCTACGAGCAGTACTTC

j_gene: TRBJ1-5
abundance: .
d_gene: .
v_gene: TRBV7-3
len: 13
CDR3aa: CASSGGGPQPQHF
CDR3nt: TGTGCCAGCAGCGGGGGGGGGCCCCAGCCCCAGCATTTT

j_gene: TRBJ2-2
abundance: .
d_gene: TRBD1
v_gene: TRBV20-1
len: 15
CDR3aa: CSAREQGASTGELFF
CDR3nt: TGCAGTGCTAGAGAACAGGGGGCGAGCACCGGGGAGCTGTTTTTT

j_gene: TRBJ1-3
abundance: many
d_gene: .
v_gene: TRBV4-1
len: 12
CDR3aa: CASSQEGGTIYF
CDR3nt: TGCGCCAGCAGCCAAGAGGGGGGCACCATATATTTT

j_gene: TRBJ2-7
abundance: .
d_gene: .
v_gene: TRBV7-8
len: 13
CDR3aa: CASSTWTSYEQYF
CDR3nt: TGTGCCAGCAGCACTTGGACCTCCTACGAGCAGTACTTC

j_gene: TRBJ1-2
abundance: .
d_gene: TRBD1
v_gene: TRBV25-1
len: 16
CDR3aa: CASSPTSGTANYGYTF
CDR3nt: TGTGCCAGCTCCCCAACGTCCGGGACAGCCAACTATGGCTACACCTTC

j_gene: TRBJ1-1
abundance: .
d_gene: .
v_gene: TRBV10-3
len: 14
CDR3aa: CAISEVGKNTEAFF
CDR3nt: TGTGCCATCAGTGAGGTCGGAAAGAACACTGAAGCTTTCTTT

j_gene: TRBJ1-1
abundance: .
d_gene: .
v_gene: TRBV30
len: 12
CDR3aa: CAWGRGNTEAFF
CDR3nt: TGTGCCTGGGGACGAGGGAACACTGAAGCTTTCTTT

j_gene: TRBJ2-5
abundance: .
d_gene: TRBD2
v_gene: TRBV10-3
len: 14
CDR3aa: CAGGTSGSLETQYF
CDR3nt: TGTGCCGGAGGGACTAGCGGGAGTCTTGAGACCCAGTACTTC

j_gene: TRBJ2-5
abundance: .
d_gene: .
v_gene: TRBV7-2
len: 16
CDR3aa: CASSLGAGSHQETQYF
CDR3nt: TGTGCCAGCAGCTTAGGCGCTGGAAGCCACCAAGAGACCCAGTACTTC

j_gene: TRBJ2-7
abundance: many
d_gene: .
v_gene: TRBV10-3
len: 15
CDR3aa: CAISAGTPSSYEQYF
CDR3nt: TGTGCCATCAGTGCTGGGACTCCGAGCTCCTACGAGCAGTACTTC

j_gene: TRBJ2-5
abundance: .
d_gene: .
v_gene: TRBV7-9
len: 13
CDR3aa: CASSMNRVETQYF
CDR3nt: TGTGCCAGCAGCATGAACAGGGTTGAGACCCAGTACTTC

j_gene: TRBJ1-4
abundance: .
d_gene: .
v_gene: TRBV5-1
len: 14
CDR3aa: CASSLGGVSEKLFF
CDR3nt: TGCGCCAGCAGCTTGGGGGGGGTGTCCGAAAAACTGTTTTTT

j_gene: TRBJ1-5
abundance: few
d_gene: .
v_gene: TRBV9
len: 15
CDR3aa: CASSVDGMYNQPQHF
CDR3nt: TGTGCCAGCAGCGTTGACGGGATGTACAATCAGCCCCAGCATTTT

j_gene: TRBJ1-2
abundance: many
d_gene: .
v_gene: TRBV7-9
len: 14
CDR3aa: CASTPHAASGGYTF
CDR3nt: TGTGCCAGCACCCCACATGCGGCTAGTGGAGGCTACACCTTC